This TCR beta chain was profiled in a study of blood T cell repertoires in COVID-19. Across the whole study: COVID-19 samples from acute and convalescent phases originated in the United States, Italy and Spain.

This CDR3 is built from 13 residues. Germline V CDR1 and CDR2: LNHDA, SQIVND (reference sequence). With 6 bases removed from V and 1 base from J, the gap between germline ends came to 7 bases. Repertoires were generated with immunoSEQ multiplex PCR, while TCRdb's copy carries only in-frame clones and drops some. The profile shows roughly 320,000 clones, 86% of them singletons. This study enrolled people aged roughly 18 to 89 from around 26 US geographic areas. The source of this sequence is a man aged 25 to 40 who had recovered from COVID-19. The V gene is TRBV19, the J gene TRBJ1-5; D not certain. Sequences were obtained from PBMCs or T cells enriched from blood (not recorded which). The CDR3 spells CASREQSNQPQHF. The CDR3 DNA reads TGTGCCAGTAGGGAACAGAGCAATCAGCCCCAGCATTTT.